This is a list of T cell receptor beta chains from one sample in a study of vaccination and CD4 T cells after COVID-19. TCRdb called the PCR reads again in MiXCR, with one record for every CDR3 protein. This sample has roughly 10,000 distinct CDR3 sequences, with around half found just once. The antigens these receptors bind are not known. The sample taken for sequencing was CD4+ T cells from blood, cultured in vitro. These receptors were taken from a human donor who had recovered from COVID-19. The CDR3 runs from the conserved cysteine through the conserved F or W. The order of the fields is clone size, D gene, J gene, V gene, CDR3 protein, CDR3 DNA. The D gene is left open where the match is weak. Clone size is shown for a subset of rows, as once, few, many or a class of expanded clone.

clone_size: medium-sized; d_call: .; j_call: TRBJ2-1; v_call: TRBV11-2; cdr3_aa: CASSLRASGGLRHEQFF; cdr3_nt: TGTGCCAGCAGCTTAAGGGCGTCCGGGGGACTTAGGCATGAGCAGTTCTTC
clone_size: .; d_call: TRBD1; j_call: TRBJ2-1; v_call: TRBV6-5; cdr3_aa: CASSYSGQPEQFF; cdr3_nt: TGTGCCAGCAGTTACTCGGGACAGCCGGAGCAGTTCTTC
clone_size: few; d_call: .; j_call: TRBJ1-2; v_call: TRBV19; cdr3_aa: CASSIGPEKTF; cdr3_nt: TGTGCCAGTAGTATCGGACCGGAGAAGACGTTC
clone_size: once; d_call: .; j_call: TRBJ2-3; v_call: TRBV7-5; cdr3_aa: CISVPEAARGDSTDTQYF; cdr3_nt: .
clone_size: .; d_call: .; j_call: TRBJ2-3; v_call: TRBV10-3; cdr3_aa: CAINGVDTQYF; cdr3_nt: TGTGCCATCAATGGGGTAGATACGCAGTATTTT
clone_size: .; d_call: .; j_call: TRBJ2-3; v_call: TRBV24-1; cdr3_aa: CATSDVGSTDTQYF; cdr3_nt: TGTGCCACCAGTGATGTAGGAAGCACAGATACGCAGTATTTT
clone_size: .; d_call: TRBD2; j_call: TRBJ2-7; v_call: TRBV6-1; cdr3_aa: CASGPSPAGGVYEQYF; cdr3_nt: TGTGCCAGCGGACCTAGCCCAGCGGGGGGGGTCTACGAGCAGTACTTC
clone_size: once; d_call: .; j_call: TRBJ2-3; v_call: TRBV2; cdr3_aa: CATRPGLRDTQYF; cdr3_nt: TGTGCCACCAGACCGGGACTTCGAGATACGCAGTATTTT
clone_size: .; d_call: .; j_call: TRBJ2-1; v_call: TRBV6-1; cdr3_aa: CASSTDSYHYNEQFF; cdr3_nt: TGTGCCAGCAGCACGGACAGCTACCACTACAATGAGCAGTTCTTC
clone_size: .; d_call: .; j_call: TRBJ1-1; v_call: TRBV5-4; cdr3_aa: CASSHRGRTFF; cdr3_nt: TGTGCCAGCAGCCATCGAGGGCGTACTTTCTTT